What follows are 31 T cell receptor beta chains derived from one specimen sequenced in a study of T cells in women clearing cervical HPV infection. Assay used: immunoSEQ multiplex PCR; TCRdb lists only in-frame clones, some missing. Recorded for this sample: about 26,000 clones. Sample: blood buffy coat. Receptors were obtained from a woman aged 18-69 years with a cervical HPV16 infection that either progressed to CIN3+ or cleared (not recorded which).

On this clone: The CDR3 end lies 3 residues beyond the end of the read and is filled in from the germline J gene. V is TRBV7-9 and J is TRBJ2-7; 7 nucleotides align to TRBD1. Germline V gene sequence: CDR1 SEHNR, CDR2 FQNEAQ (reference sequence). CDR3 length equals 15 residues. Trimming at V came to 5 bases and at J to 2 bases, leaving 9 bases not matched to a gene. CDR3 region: CASSKQPGQPYEQYF. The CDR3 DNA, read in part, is TGTGCCAGCAGCAAGCAGCCGGGACAGCCCTACGAG.

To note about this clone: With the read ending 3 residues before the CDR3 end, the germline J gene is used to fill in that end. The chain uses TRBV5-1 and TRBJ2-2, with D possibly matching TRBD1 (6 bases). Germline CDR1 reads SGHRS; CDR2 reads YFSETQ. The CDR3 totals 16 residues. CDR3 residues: CASSLRPSGDNSPLFF. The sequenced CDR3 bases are TGCGCCAGCAGCTTGAGACCCTCAGGGGACAATTCACCG.

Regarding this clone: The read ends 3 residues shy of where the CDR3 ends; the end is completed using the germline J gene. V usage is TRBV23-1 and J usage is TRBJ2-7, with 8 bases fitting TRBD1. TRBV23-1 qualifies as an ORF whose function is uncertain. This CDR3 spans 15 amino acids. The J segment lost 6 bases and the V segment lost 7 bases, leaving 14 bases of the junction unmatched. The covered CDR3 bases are TGCGCCAGCAAGTTGTTGACAGGGGATGTGGCCGAG. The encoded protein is CASKLLTGDVAE. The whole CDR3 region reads CASKLLTGDVAEQYF.

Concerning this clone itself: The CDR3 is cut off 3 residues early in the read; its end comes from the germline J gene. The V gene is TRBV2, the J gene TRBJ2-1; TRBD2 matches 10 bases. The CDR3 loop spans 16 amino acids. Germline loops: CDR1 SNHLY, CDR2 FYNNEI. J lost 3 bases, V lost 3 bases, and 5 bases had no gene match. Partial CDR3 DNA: TGTGCCAGCAGTGAGTGGACTAGCGGACTCTACAATGAG. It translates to CASSEWTSGLYNE. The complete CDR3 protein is CASSEWTSGLYNEQFF.

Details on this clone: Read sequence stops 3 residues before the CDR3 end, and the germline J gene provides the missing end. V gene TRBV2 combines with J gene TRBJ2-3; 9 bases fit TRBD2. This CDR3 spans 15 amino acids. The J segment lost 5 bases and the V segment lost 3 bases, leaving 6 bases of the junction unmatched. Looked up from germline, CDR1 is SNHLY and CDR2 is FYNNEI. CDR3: CASSEGLAYKDTQYF. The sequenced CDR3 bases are TGTGCCAGCAGTGAGGGACTAGCATATAAAGATACG. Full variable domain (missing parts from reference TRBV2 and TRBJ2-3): EPEVTQTPSHQVTQMGQEVILRCVPISNHLYFYWYRQILGQKVEFLVSFYNNEISEKSEIFDDQFSVERPDGSNFTLKIRSTKLEDSAMYFCASSEGLAYKDTQYFGPGTRLTVL.

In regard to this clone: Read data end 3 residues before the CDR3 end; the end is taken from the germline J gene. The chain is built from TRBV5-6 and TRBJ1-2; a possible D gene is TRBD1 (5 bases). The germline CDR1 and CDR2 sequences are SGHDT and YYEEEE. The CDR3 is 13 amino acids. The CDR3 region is CASSLPMDNDYTF. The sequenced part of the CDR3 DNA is TGTGCCAGCAGCCTGCCCATGGACAATGAC.

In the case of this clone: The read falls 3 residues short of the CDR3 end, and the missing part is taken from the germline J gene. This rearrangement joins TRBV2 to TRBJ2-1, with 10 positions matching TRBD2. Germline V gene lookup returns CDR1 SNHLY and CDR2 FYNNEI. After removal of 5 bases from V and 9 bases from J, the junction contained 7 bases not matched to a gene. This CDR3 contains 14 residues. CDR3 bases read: TGTGCCAGCAGTCGGCTAGCGGGAGTGAGTGAG. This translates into CASSRLAGVSE. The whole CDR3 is CASSRLAGVSEQFF.

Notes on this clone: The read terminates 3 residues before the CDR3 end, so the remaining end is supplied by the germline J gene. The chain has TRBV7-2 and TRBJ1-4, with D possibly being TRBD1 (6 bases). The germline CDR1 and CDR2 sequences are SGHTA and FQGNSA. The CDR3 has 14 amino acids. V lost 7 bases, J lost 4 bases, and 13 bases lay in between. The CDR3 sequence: CASNAQGFNEKLFF. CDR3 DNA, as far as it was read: TGTGCCAGCAACGCACAGGGTTTTAATGAAAAA.

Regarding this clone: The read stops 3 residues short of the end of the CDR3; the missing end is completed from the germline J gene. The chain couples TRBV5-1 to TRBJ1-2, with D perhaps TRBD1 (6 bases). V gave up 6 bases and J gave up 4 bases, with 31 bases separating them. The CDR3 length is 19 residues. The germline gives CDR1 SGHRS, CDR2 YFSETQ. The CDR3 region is CASTVSASRDTYSSYGYTF. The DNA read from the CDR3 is TGCGCCAGCACCGTCTCAGCATCCCGGGACACATATTCCAGCTATGGC. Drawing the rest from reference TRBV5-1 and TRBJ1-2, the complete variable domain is KAGVTQTPRYLIKTRGQQVTLSCSPISGHRSVSWYQQTPGQGLQFLFEYFSETQRNKGNFPGRFSGRQFSNSRSEMNVSTLELGDSALYLCASTVSASRDTYSSYGYTFGSGTRLTVV.

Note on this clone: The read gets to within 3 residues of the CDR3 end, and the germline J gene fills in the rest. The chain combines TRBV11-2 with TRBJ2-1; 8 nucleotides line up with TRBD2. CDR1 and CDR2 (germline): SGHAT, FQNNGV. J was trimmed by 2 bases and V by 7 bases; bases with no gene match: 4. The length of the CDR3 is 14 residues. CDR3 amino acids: CASTGGRAYNEQFF. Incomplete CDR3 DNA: TGTGCCAGCACGGGGGGGAGGGCCTACAATGAG.

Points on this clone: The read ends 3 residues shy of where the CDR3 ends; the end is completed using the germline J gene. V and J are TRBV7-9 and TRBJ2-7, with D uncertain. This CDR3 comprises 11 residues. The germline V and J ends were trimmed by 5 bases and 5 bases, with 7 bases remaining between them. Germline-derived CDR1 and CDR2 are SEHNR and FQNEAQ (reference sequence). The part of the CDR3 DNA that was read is TGTGCCAGCAGCCTCCTTCACGAG. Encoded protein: CASSLLHE. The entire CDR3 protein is CASSLLHEQYF.

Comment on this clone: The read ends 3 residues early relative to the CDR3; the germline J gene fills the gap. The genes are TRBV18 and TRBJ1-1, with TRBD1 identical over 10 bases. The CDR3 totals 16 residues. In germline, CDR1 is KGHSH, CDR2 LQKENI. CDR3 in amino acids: CASSFDRDRGADTAFF. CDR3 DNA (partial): TGTGCCAGCTCATTTGACCGGGACAGGGGCGCAGATACG.

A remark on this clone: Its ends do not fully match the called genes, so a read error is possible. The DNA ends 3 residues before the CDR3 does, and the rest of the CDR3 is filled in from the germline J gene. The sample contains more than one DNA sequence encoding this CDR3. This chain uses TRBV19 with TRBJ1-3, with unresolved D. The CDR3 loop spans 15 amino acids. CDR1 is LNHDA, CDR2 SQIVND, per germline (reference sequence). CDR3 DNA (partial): TGTGCCAGTAGTCCAGACACCGAGATAGGAAACACG. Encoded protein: CASSPDTEIGNT. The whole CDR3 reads CASSPDTEIGNTIYF.

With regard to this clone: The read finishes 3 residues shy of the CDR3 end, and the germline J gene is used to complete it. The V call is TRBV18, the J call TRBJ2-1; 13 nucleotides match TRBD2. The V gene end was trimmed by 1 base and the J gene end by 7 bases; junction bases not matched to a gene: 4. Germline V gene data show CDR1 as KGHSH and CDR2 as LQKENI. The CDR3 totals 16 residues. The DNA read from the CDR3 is TGTGCCAGCTCACCACGACTAGCGGGGGGCCTAAATGAG. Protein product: CASSPRLAGGLNE. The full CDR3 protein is CASSPRLAGGLNEQFF.

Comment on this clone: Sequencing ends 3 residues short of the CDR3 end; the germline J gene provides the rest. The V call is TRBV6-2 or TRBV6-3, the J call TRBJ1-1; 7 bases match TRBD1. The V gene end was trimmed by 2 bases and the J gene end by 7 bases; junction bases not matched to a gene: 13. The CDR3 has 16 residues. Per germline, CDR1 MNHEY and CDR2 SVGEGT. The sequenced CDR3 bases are TGTGCCAGCAGTTACCCAACCACGGACAGGAAGATTGAA. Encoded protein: CASSYPTTDRKIE. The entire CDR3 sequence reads CASSYPTTDRKIEAFF.

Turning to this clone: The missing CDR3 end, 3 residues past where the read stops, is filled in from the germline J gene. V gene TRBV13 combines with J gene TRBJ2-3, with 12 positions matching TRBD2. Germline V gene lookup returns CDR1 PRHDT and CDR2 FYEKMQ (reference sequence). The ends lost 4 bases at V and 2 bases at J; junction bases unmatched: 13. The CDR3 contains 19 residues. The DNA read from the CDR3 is TGTGCCAGCAGCTCACGGACTAGCGGGGACCCGCCGTACACAGATACG. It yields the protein CASSSRTSGDPPYTDT. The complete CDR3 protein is CASSSRTSGDPPYTDTQYF. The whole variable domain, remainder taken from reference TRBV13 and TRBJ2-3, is AAGVIQSPRHLIKEKRETATLKCYPIPRHDTVYWYQQGPGQDPQFLISFYEKMQSDKGSIPDRFSAQQFSDYHSELNMSSLELGDSALYFCASSSRTSGDPPYTDTQYFGPGTRLTVL.

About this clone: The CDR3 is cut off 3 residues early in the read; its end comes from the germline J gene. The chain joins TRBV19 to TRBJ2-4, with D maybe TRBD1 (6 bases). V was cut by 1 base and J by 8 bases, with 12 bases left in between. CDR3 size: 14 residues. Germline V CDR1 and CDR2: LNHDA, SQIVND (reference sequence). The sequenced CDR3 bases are TGTGCCAGTAGTATAGCAACAGGGTTTGACATT. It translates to CASSIATGFDI. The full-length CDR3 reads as CASSIATGFDIQYF.

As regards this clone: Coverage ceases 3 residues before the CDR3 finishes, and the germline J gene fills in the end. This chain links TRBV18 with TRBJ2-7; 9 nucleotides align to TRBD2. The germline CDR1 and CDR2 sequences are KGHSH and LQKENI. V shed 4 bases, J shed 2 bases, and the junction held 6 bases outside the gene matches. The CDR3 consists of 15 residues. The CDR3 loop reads CASSRPGLATYEQYF. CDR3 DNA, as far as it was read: TGTGCCAGCTCACGACCGGGACTAGCCACCTACGAG.

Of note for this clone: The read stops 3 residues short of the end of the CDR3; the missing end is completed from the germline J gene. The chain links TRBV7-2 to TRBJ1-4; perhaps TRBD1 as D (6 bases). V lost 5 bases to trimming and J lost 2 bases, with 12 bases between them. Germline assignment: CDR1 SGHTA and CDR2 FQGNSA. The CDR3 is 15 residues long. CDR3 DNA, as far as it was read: TGTGCCAGCAGCCTACAGGGCGGCACTAATGAAAAA. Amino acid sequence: CASSLQGGTNEK. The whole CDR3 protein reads CASSLQGGTNEKLFF.

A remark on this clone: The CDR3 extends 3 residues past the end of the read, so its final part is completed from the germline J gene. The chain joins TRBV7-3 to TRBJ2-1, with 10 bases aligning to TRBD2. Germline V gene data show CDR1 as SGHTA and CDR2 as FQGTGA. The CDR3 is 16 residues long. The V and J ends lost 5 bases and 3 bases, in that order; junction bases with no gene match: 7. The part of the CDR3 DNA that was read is TGTGCCAGCAGCCCCGCAGCGGGGGGGTTCTACAATGAG. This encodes CASSPAAGGFYNE. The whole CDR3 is CASSPAAGGFYNEQFF.

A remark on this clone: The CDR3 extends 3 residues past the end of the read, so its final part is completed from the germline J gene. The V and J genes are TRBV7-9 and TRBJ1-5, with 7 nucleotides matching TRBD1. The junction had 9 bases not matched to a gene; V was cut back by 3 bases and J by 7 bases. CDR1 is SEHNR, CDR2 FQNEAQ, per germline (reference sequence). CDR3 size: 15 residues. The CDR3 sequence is CASSFSRDSYQPQHF. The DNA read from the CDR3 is TGTGCCAGCAGCTTTAGCCGGGACAGCTACCAGCCC.

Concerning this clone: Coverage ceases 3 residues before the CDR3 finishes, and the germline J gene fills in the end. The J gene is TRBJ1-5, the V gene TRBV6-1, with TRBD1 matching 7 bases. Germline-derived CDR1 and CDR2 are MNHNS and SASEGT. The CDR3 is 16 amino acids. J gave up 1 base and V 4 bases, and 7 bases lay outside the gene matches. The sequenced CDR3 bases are TGTGCCAGCAGTGCAAGACAGGGAAACAGCAATCAGCCC. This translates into CASSARQGNSNQP. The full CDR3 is CASSARQGNSNQPQHF.

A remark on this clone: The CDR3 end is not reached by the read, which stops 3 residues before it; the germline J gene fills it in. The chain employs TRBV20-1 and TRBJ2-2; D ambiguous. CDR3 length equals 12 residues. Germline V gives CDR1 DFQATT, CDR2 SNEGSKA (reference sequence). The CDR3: CSASATQEKLFF. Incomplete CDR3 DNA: TGCAGTGCCTCTGCCACCCAGGAAAAG.

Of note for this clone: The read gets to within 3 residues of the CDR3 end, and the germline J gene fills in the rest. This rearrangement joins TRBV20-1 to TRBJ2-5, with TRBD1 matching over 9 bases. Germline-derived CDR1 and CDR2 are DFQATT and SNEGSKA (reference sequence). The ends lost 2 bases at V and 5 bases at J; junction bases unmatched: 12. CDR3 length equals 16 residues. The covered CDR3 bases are TGCAGTGCTAGAACACCGCGGGACAGGGTGAGGGAGACC. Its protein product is CSARTPRDRVRET. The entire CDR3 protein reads CSARTPRDRVRETQYF.

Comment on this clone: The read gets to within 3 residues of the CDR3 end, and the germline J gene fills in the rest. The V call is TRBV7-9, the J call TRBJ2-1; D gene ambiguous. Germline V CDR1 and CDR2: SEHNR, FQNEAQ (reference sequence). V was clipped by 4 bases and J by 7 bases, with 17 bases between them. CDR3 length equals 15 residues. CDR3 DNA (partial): TGTGCCAGCAGCTCCCTAGTCTCGAGGCCTAATGAG. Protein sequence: CASSSLVSRPNE. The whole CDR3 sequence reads CASSSLVSRPNEQFF.

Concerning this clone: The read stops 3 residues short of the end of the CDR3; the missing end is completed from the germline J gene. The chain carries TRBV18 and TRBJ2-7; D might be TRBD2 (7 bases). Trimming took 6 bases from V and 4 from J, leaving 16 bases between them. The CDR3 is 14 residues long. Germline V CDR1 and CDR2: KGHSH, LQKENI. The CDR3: CASSPTGGGYEQYF. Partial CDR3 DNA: TGTGCCAGCTCCCCGACAGGCGGGGGTTACGAG.

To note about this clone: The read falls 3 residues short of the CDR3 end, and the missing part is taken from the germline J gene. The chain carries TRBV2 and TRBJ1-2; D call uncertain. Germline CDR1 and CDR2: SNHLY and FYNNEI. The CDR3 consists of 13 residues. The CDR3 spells CASSGVRDYDYTF. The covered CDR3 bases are TGTGCCAGCAGTGGAGTCAGAGACTACGAC. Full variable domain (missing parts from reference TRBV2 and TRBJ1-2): EPEVTQTPSHQVTQMGQEVILRCVPISNHLYFYWYRQILGQKVEFLVSFYNNEISEKSEIFDDQFSVERPDGSNFTLKIRSTKLEDSAMYFCASSGVRDYDYTFGSGTRLTVV.

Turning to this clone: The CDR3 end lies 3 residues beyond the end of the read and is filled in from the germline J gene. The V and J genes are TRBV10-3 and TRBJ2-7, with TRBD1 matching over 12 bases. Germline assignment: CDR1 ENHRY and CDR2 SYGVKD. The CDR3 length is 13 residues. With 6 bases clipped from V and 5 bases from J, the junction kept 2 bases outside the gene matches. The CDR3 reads CAIRGQGADEQYF. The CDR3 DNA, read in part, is TGTGCCATCAGGGGACAGGGGGCTGACGAG.

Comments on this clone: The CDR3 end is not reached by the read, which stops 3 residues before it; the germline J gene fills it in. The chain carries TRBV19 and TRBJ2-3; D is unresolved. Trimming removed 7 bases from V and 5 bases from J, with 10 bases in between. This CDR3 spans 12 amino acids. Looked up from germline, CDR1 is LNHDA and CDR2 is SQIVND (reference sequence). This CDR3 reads CASTQSGDTQYF. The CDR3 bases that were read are TGTGCCAGTACACAAAGTGGAGATACG. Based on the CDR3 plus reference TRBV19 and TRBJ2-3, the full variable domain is DGGITQSPKYLFRKEGQNVTLSCEQNLNHDAMYWYRQDPGQGLRLIYYSQIVNDFQKGDIAEGYSVSREKKESFPLTVTSAQKNPTAFYLCASTQSGDTQYFGPGTRLTVL.

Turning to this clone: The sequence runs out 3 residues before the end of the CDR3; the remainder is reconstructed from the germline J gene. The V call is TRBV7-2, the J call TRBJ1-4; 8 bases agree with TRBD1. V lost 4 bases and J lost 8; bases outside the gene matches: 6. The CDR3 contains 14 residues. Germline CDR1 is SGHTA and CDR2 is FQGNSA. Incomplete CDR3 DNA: TGTGCCAGCAGCTCAGGGGGCCGAGTAGAAAAA. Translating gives CASSSGGRVEK. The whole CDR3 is CASSSGGRVEKLFF.

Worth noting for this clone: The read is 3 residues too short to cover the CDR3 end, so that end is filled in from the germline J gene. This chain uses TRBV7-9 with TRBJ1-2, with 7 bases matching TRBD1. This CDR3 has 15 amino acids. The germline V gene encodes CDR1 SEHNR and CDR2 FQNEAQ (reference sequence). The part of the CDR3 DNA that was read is TGTGCCAGCACCCCATCGACAGGGACATTAAATGAC. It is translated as CASTPSTGTLND. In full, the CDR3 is CASTPSTGTLNDYTF. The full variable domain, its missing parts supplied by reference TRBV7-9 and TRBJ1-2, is DTGVSQNPRHKITKRGQNVTFRCDPISEHNRLYWYRQTLGQGPEFLTYFQNEAQLEKSRLLSDRFSAERPKGSFSTLEIQRTEQGDSAMYLCASTPSTGTLNDYTFGSGTRLTVV.